The rows below give T cell receptor beta chains drawn from one sample of a study of blood T cells in healthy people across ages. Via MiXCR, TCRdb re-called the 5' RACE reads, giving one row per CDR3 protein. Among hundreds of thousands of distinct CDR3 sequences, around 24% were seen once, and the ten largest hold roughly 9%. In addition, the sample was reused for a study of T cells of mothers and their children.

The material sequenced was blood. The receptors were gathered from a boy younger than 18 in good health. CDR3s leave out the opening cysteine and the closing phenylalanine or tryptophan. A D gene is named only where the DNA matches it firmly.

>TRBD1|TRBJ2-2|TRBV4-1
ASSLPHTGDRNTGELF
>.|TRBJ1-1|TRBV3-1
ASSQVSGNTEAF
>TRBD1|TRBJ2-1|TRBV28
AITSGGRFNYNEQF
>.|.|TRBV7-8
ASSTRLAEALLLGNEQF
>.|TRBJ2-6|TRBV7-2
ASSLEPSGANVLT
>.|TRBJ2-7|TRBV20-1
SARGFSPGNTMSEQY
>TRBD2|TRBJ2-1|TRBV4-1
ASSQDLTSGRGNEQF
>TRBD2|TRBJ2-3|TRBV7-8
ASSPVASGGRDTQY
>TRBD1|TRBJ1-2|TRBV7-2
ASSLALAPGGGGYGYT
>.|TRBJ2-1|TRBV5-1
ASSLYQSSYNEQF
>.|TRBJ2-4|TRBV19
ASKFLTEEGDIRY
>TRBD1|TRBJ2-1|TRBV7-3
ASSRDRRNEQF
>.|TRBJ2-7|TRBV24-1
ATSEPIDGYYEQY
>.|TRBJ2-4|TRBV21-1
ASSNDRGGIQY
>TRBD2|TRBJ2-5|TRBV28
ASSPSGSRVQQY
>.|TRBJ1-6|TRBV27
ASSLRKTPYNSPLH
>.|TRBJ2-1|TRBV20-1
SAGRREPRNEQF
>.|TRBJ2-7|TRBV15
ATSTGNSYEQY
>TRBD1|.|TRBV2
ASSEYFMGTEPSYEQY
>TRBD2|TRBJ2-7|TRBV3-1
ASSVESGREQY
>.|TRBJ1-1|TRBV7-3
ASSLRRANEAF
>TRBD2|TRBJ2-1|TRBV7-9
ASSLDSGGSFNEQF
>.|TRBJ2-7|TRBV20-1
SARDLGRAYEQY
>.|TRBJ1-2|TRBV21-1
ASTKEGHPRHYGYT
>.|TRBJ2-3|TRBV6-5
ASGQGPDTQY
>.|TRBJ2-7|TRBV29-1
SVSLTGPFGEQY
>.|TRBJ1-1|TRBV12-3/TRBV12-4
ASSLASNTEAF
>.|.|TRBV9
ASSVAGNVYEQY
>.|.|TRBV21-1
ASSKITLANEQY
>.|TRBJ2-2|TRBV5-5
ASSGAGTNTGELF
>.|TRBJ1-2|TRBV27
ASSLQGSLGYT
>.|TRBJ2-3|TRBV29-1
SVGTYDTQY
>.|TRBJ1-3|TRBV3-1
ASSQLSPFSGNTIY
>.|TRBJ2-5|TRBV27
ASSYTFGETQY
>.|TRBJ1-3|TRBV20-1
SAIDSSSGNTIY
>TRBD1|TRBJ2-4|TRBV20-1
SARQGWGIAKNIQY
>.|TRBJ2-3|TRBV12-3/TRBV12-4
ASSPWRVTDTQY
>.|TRBJ2-1|TRBV20-1
SASRAANYNEQF
>TRBD1|TRBJ2-7|TRBV28
ASSLIGGTGPYEQY
>.|TRBJ2-7|TRBV4-1
ASSREGGGYEQY
>.|TRBJ2-4|TRBV28
ASSLGFSPLAKNIQY
>.|TRBJ2-6|TRBV5-1
ASREGFGANVLT
>.|TRBJ2-7|TRBV10-3
AISVDTTYEQY
>.|TRBJ1-5|TRBV4-3
ASSQDTPDYSNQPQH
>.|TRBJ1-2|TRBV7-9
ASSLIAADYGYT
>.|.|TRBV7-2
ASSLEGNLREQF
>TRBD1|TRBJ2-2|TRBV5-1
ASSLAGTGTGELF
>TRBD1|TRBJ1-1|TRBV20-1
SARWQGADTEAF
>.|TRBJ2-7|TRBV20-1
SARDPGIAYEQY
>.|TRBJ2-3|TRBV4-2
ASSQGDRRSSTDTQY
>TRBD1|TRBJ1-5|TRBV20-1
SVLQGADDQPQH
>.|TRBJ2-7|TRBV29-1
SVHSLEQY
>TRBD1|TRBJ2-7|TRBV29-1
SARIRETGIHEQY
>TRBD2|TRBJ2-7|TRBV7-2
ASSLKAGVADEQY
>.|TRBJ2-3|TRBV5-1
ASSLGFGHTDTQY
>.|TRBJ2-5|TRBV5-1
ASSLGLSSIETQY
>TRBD1|TRBJ2-3|TRBV7-2
ASSLGAARGRSDTQY
>.|TRBJ2-1|TRBV28
ASRKEADSYNEQF
>TRBD1|TRBJ2-7|TRBV7-2
ASSPRTGGQMEQY